This record looks at one TCR beta chain sequence and its context. Sample treatment: roughly 18 received Ad26.COV2.S at low or high dose, single or two shots; 5 received placebo; per-sample allocation not given. Sampling happened 63 days after the first vaccine or placebo injection. Germline-derived CDR1 and CDR2 are SNHLY and FYNNEI. The CDR3 length is 15 residues. V shed 7 bases and J shed 6 bases, with 18 bases lying between them. The record originates from a study of Ad26.COV2.S vaccination and SARS-CoV-2 variants. The table came from immunoSEQ multiplex PCR; TCRdb's copy has only in-frame clones and leaves some out. Of about half a million clones in the sample, roughly 87% were seen once.

Here the sequenced sample was peripheral blood, taken in a trial of Ad26.COV2.S vaccine versus placebo. The rearrangement links TRBV2 to TRBJ2-2; possibly TRBD1 for D (6 bases). The sequence was collected from a person between 18 and 60 years old who received the Ad26.COV2.S COVID-19 vaccine or a placebo. DNA for the CDR3: TGTGCCAGCACCGCCCGCCAGGGGACGGCCGGGGAGCTGTTTTTT. This encodes CASTARQGTAGELFF.